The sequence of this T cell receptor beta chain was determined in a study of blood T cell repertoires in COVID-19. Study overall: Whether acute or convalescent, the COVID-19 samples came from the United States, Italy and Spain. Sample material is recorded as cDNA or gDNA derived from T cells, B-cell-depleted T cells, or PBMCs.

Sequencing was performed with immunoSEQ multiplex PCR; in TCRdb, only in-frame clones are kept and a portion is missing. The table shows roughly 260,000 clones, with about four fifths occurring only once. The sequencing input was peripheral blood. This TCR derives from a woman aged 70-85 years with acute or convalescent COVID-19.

This CDR3 reads CASSYPGRGFNQPQHF. In nucleotides, the CDR3 is TGTGCCAGCAGTTACCCCGGGAGGGGGTTTAATCAGCCCCAGCATTTT. The chain is built from TRBV6-2 or TRBV6-3 and TRBJ1-5; D is perhaps TRBD1 (6 bases). V lost 2 bases, J lost 4 bases, and 15 bases lay in between. This CDR3 comprises 16 residues. The germline CDR1 and CDR2 sequences are MNHEY and SVGEGT.